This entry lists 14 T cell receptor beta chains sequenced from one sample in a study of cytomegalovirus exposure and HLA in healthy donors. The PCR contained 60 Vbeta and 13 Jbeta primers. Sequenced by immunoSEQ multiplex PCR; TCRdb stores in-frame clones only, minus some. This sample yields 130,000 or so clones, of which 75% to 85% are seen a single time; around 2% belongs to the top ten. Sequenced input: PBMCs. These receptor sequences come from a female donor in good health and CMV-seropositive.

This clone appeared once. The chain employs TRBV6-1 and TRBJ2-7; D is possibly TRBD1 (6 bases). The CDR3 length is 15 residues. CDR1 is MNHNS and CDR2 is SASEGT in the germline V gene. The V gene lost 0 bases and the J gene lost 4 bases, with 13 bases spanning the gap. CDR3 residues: CASSEAPQGWYEQYF. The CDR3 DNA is TGTGCCAGCAGTGAAGCCCCCCAGGGGTGGTACGAGCAGTACTTC.

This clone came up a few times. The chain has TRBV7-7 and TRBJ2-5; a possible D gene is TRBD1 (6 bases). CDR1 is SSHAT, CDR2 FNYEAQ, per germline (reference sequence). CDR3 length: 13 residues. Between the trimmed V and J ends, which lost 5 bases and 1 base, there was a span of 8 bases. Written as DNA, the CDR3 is TGTGCCAGCAGCAAGGACAGCCAAGAGACCCAGTACTTC. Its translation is CASSKDSQETQYF.

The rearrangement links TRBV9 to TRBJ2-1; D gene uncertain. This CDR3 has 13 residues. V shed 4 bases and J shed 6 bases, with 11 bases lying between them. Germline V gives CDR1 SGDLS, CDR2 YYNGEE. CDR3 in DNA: TGTGCCAGCAGCATAAGCCCGGGCAATGAGCAGTTCTTC. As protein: CASSISPGNEQFF.

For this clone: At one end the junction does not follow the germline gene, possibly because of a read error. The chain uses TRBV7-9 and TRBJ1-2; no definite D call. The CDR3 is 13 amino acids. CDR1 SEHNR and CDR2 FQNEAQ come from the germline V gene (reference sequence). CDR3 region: CSSTDTTNYGYTF. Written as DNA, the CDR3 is TGTTCCAGCACAGATACGACTAACTATGGCTACACCTTC.

CDR3 residues: CASSRVPTDRDTDTQYF. The CDR3 DNA reads TGTGCCAGCTCACGCGTCCCCACCGACAGGGACACAGATACGCAGTATTTT. The chain uses TRBV18 and TRBJ2-3; 7 bases match TRBD1. V shed 4 bases and J 2 bases; nucleotides not matched to a gene: 12. The CDR3 consists of 17 residues. The germline V gene encodes CDR1 KGHSH and CDR2 LQKENI.

CDR3 amino acids: CASSFDLNNEQFF. The DNA of the CDR3 is TGTGCCAGCAGTTTTGACTTAAACAATGAGCAGTTCTTC. The gene calls are TRBV28 and TRBJ2-1, with D unresolved. The V end was cut by 3 bases, the J end by 5 bases, with 8 bases between. Germline V lookup: CDR1 MDHEN, CDR2 SYDVKM. This CDR3 is 13 amino acids long.

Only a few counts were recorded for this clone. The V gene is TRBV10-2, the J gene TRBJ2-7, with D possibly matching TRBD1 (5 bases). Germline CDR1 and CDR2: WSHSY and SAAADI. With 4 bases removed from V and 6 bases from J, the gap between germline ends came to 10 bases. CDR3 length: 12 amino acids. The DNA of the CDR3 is TGCGCCAGCAGTGCGTGGGGCGGCGAGCAGTACTTC. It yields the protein CASSAWGGEQYF.

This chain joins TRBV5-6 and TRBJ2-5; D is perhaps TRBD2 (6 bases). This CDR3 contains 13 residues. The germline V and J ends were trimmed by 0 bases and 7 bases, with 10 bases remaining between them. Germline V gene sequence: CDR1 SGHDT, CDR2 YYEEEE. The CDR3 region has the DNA TGTGCCAGCAGCTTGGAAAGGCGGGGGACCCAGTACTTC. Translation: CASSLERRGTQYF.

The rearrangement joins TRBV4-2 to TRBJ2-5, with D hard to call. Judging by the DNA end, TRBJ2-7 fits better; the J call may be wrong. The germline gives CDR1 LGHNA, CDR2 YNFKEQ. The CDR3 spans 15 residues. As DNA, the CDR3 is TGTGCCAGCAGCCAAGATATCGCTCTACTCTACGAGCAGTACTTC. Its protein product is CASSQDIALLYEQYF.

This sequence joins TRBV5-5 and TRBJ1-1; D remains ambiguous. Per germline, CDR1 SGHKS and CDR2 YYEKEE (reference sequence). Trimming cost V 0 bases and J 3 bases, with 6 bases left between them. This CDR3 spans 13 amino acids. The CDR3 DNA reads TGTGCCAGCAGCTTGGATCCGGACACTGAAGCTTTCTTT. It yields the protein CASSLDPDTEAFF.

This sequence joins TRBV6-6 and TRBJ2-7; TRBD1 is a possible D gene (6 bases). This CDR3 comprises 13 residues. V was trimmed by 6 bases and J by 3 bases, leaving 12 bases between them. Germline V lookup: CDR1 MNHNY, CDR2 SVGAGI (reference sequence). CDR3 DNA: TGTGCCAGCAGCAGGACAGAGAGCTACGAGCAGTACTTC. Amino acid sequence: CASSRTESYEQYF.

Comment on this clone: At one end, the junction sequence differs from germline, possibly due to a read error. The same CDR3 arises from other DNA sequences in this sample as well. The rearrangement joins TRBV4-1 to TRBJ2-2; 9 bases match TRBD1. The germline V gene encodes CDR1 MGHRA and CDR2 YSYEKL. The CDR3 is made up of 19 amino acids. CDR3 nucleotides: TGCGCCAGCAGCCAAGGCTTCCAACAGGGGGCAGTGAGAACCGGGGAGCTGTTTTTC. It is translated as CASSQGFQQGAVRTGELFF.

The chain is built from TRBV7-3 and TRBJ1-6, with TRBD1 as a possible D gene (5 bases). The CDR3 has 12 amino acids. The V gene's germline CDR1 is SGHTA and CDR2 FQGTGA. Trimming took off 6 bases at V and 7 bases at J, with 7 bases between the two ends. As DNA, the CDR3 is TGTGCCAGCAGTTCAGGGAATTCACCCCTCCACTTT. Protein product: CASSSGNSPLHF.

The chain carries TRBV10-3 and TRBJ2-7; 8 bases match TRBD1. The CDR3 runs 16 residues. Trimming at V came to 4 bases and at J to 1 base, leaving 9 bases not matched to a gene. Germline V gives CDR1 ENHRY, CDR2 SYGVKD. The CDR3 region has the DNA TGTGCCATCAGTGGCCGCCAGGGGGCGGATTCCTACGAGCAGTACTTC. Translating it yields CAISGRQGADSYEQYF.